This is a list of T cell receptor beta chains from one sample in a study of blood T cell repertoires in COVID-19. The method was immunoSEQ multiplex PCR; TCRdb's version includes in-frame clones alone and lacks a portion of them. The sample lists under 200,000 clones, around four fifths occurring once. The material sequenced was peripheral blood. All receptors derive from a woman older than 75 with COVID-19, enrolled during active disease. CDR3s include the opening cysteine and the closing phenylalanine or tryptophan. A D gene is named only where the DNA matches it firmly.

TRBJ1-2,TRBV2,-,TGTGCCAGCAGTTTATCCCGGGGAGACTATGGCTACACCTTC,CASSLSRGDYGYTF
TRBJ1-2,TRBV2,TRBD1,TGTGCCAGCAGGGGCGGCGGACAGGGGGCCAACTATGGCTACACCTTC,CASRGGGQGANYGYTF
TRBJ2-6,TRBV9,-,TGTGCCAGCAGCGCACTACTTAGCTCTGGGGCCAACGTCCTGACTTTC,CASSALLSSGANVLTF
TRBJ1-2,TRBV28,TRBD1,TGTGCCAGCAGTTTAGGACAGGGAGACAACATCGCCTTC,CASSLGQGDNIAF
TRBJ2-5,TRBV3-1/TRBV3-2,-,TGTGCCAGCAGCCAAGATGGGGGGGAGACCCAGTACTTC,CASSQDGGETQYF
TRBJ2-7,TRBV6-1,-,TGTGCCAGCAGCGAATCCTCGGGAGATGCGGGCTACGAGCAGTACTTC,CASSESSGDAGYEQYF
TRBJ2-2,TRBV4-1,-,TGCGCCAGCAGCTTCCAAGGCGGGGAGTACACCGGGGAGCTGTTTTTT,CASSFQGGEYTGELFF
TRBJ1-1,TRBV19,-,TGTGCCAGTAGGGCCTCGGGGGAGCGAGAAGCTTTCTTT,CASRASGEREAFF
TRBJ1-4,TRBV6-1,-,TGTGCCAGCAGTGACACCCAGCGGTTTGCAACTAATGAAAAACTGTTTTTT,CASSDTQRFATNEKLFF
TRBJ2-1,TRBV5-1,-,TGCGCCAGCAGCTTGGCCCCAGCGGGTACAAATGAGCAGTTCTTC,CASSLAPAGTNEQFF
TRBJ1-4,TRBV3-1/TRBV3-2,-,TGTGCCAGCAGCCTAACAGCCACCCACCTCTCCAATGAAAAACTGTTTTTT,CASSLTATHLSNEKLFF
TRBJ2-7,TRBV5-1,TRBD2,TGCGCCAGCAGCTTTCAGACTAGCGAGTACGAGCAGTACTTC,CASSFQTSEYEQYF
TRBJ2-1,TRBV6-5,-,TGTGCCACGTCACGCGACTCCTACAATGAGCAGTTCTTC,CATSRDSYNEQFF
TRBJ2-1,TRBV7-8,TRBD1,TGTGCCAGCAGCGCCGACAGGGGCGGTGAGCAGTTCTTC,CASSADRGGEQFF
TRBJ1-5,TRBV18,-,TGTGCCAGCTCAACAGGGCCTCAGCATTTT,CASSTGPQHF
TRBJ2-1,TRBV2,TRBD2,TGTGCCAGCAGACTGACTAGCGGAGGCCACAATGAGCAGTTCTTC,CASRLTSGGHNEQFF
TRBJ2-7,TRBV18,TRBD2,TGTGCCAGCTCTCCGAAGCGGGGGATTTCCTACGAGCAGTACTTC,CASSPKRGISYEQYF